What follows is one TCR beta chain and its context. High-throughput TCR beta sequencing covered peripheral CD8+ and CD4+ T cells. The TEMRA cells underwent FACS enrichment, while the CD8+ and CD4+ T cells underwent negative isolation. This entry comes from a study of CD8 T cells in Susac syndrome. Random-hexamer reverse transcription was applied to about 0.5 to 1 ug RNA. TCRdb re-called the immunoSEQ multiplex PCR reads through MiXCR, storing one row per CDR3 protein. This sample yields around 220,000 distinct CDR3 sequences, of which 92% are seen a single time; 0.1% to 0.15% belongs to the top ten. Sequencing was done on a sample of CD8+ T cells from PBMCs. This clonotype was obtained from a human donor with multiple sclerosis.

CDR3 sequence reads: CASNLSKPPGIGNQPQHF. In DNA form, the CDR3 reads TGTGCCAGCAACTTATCCAAACCCCCGGGTATCGGCAATCAGCCCCAGCATTTT. This sequence joins TRBV6-9 and TRBJ1-5; D is ambiguous. CDR1 is MNHGY, CDR2 SVAAGI, per germline. The CDR3 extends over 18 amino acids. Trimming removed 7 bases from V and 2 bases from J, with 24 bases in between.